These T cell receptor beta chains were read from a single sample in a study of human T cells and chemical hapten exposure. TCRdb fed the RACE reads into MiXCR, producing one record per CDR3 protein. The table lists about 80,000 distinct CDR3 sequences, about 15% of them singletons. The sequencing here drew on whole blood, taken in connection with sensitization to the hapten diphenylcyclopropenone (DPC). These receptor sequences come from a woman in her forties or fifties with alopecia areata. Some clones in this sample may be carry-over from other donors' samples. CDR3s include the opening cysteine and the closing phenylalanine or tryptophan. A D gene is named only where the DNA matches it firmly. For some rows the clone size is stated as once, few or many, or as a class when expanded; others skip it.

TRBD1	TRBV18	TRBJ1-1	-	TGTGCCAGCTCACCACCCGGGACAGGGATGAACACTGAAGCTTTCTTT	CASSPPGTGMNTEAFF
-	TRBV6-2/TRBV6-3	TRBJ2-7	many	TGTGCCAGCAGTTCGCCGGGTGGATCCTACGAGCAGTACTTC	CASSSPGGSYEQYF
-	TRBV7-2	TRBJ1-3	-	TGTGCCAGCCGAGGAGGATCTGGAAACACCATATATTTT	CASRGGSGNTIYF
-	TRBV7-2	TRBJ2-7	few	TGTGCCAGCAGCTTCGCCTCCTACGAGCAGTACTTC	CASSFASYEQYF
TRBD2	TRBV20-1	TRBJ2-1	many	TGCAGTGCCCGAGGGGCTAGCGGACTTTACAATGAGCAGTTCTTC	CSARGASGLYNEQFF
TRBD1	TRBV29-1	TRBJ2-7	few	TGCAGCGGACAGGGGGATGACTACGAGCAGTACTTC	CSGQGDDYEQYF
-	TRBV2	TRBJ1-1	many	TGTGCCAGCCGACGCACCGGGGCGGTTAACACTGAAGCTTTCTTT	CASRRTGAVNTEAFF
-	TRBV3-2	TRBJ2-4	-	TGTGCCAGCTCGGTATTAGCGGGAGTCGAAAACATTCAGTACTTC	CASSVLAGVENIQYF
-	TRBV6-6	TRBJ1-2	few	TGTGCCAGCAGTTACCGCGTGGAGGACTATGGCTACACCTTC	CASSYRVEDYGYTF
-	TRBV11-3	TRBJ2-3	few	TGTGCCAGCAGCAAATCCACTAGGCCAGATACGCAGTATTTT	CASSKSTRPDTQYF
TRBD1	TRBV9	TRBJ1-3	-	TGTGCCAGCAGTGAACAGGGGGACGGAAACACCATATATTTT	CASSEQGDGNTIYF
-	TRBV27	TRBJ1-5	-	TGTGCCAGCAGAGCTGGGAACCATCAGCCCCAGCATTTT	CASRAGNHQPQHF
TRBD1	TRBV23-1	TRBJ2-1	few	TGCGCCAGCAGTCTGCGGACAGGTGCCCCAAGGTCCGACAATGAGCAGTTCTTC	CASSLRTGAPRSDNEQFF
-	TRBV20-1	TRBJ1-1	few	TGCAGTGCTAGATTCAGCAGGGCCGCTGAAGCTTTCTTT	CSARFSRAAEAFF
-	TRBV5-5	TRBJ1-5	-	TGTGCCAGCAGCTTGTCCCTCCGGCAGCCCCAGCATTTT	CASSLSLRQPQHF
-	TRBV21-1	TRBJ2-3	-	TGTGCCAGCAGCGAAAACCCCCTTCAACTAGCGGGAGGGTCAGATACGCAGTATTTT	CASSENPLQLAGGSDTQYF
-	TRBV18	TRBJ2-3	few	TGTGCCAGCTCACCACCCCTCGGCTTAACAGATACGCAGTATTTT	CASSPPLGLTDTQYF
-	TRBV7-9	TRBJ2-3	few	TGTGCCGGATCCCGGTCCGTCAGCACAGATACGCAGTATTTT	CAGSRSVSTDTQYF
-	TRBV7-2	TRBJ2-5	-	TGTGCCAGCAGCCCAGGACCCTGGGGAGAGACCCAGTACTTC	CASSPGPWGETQYF
-	TRBV9	TRBJ2-7	-	TGTGCCAGCAGCGTAGGACCCCGTTACGAGCAGTACTTC	CASSVGPRYEQYF
TRBD2	TRBV27	TRBJ2-3	-	TGTGCCAGCAGTTTAGGGGGGGGTCCTAGCACAGATACGCAGTATTTT	CASSLGGGPSTDTQYF
-	TRBV20-1	TRBJ1-2	-	TGCAGTGCTAGAGGAGTGGGACGGCCCGCTTTATCCTATGGCTACACCTTC	CSARGVGRPALSYGYTF
-	TRBV2	TRBJ2-2	-	TGTGCCAGCAGCGAACTAAGACCGAACACCGGGGAGCTGTTTTTT	CASSELRPNTGELFF
TRBD2	TRBV5-5	TRBJ2-3	-	TGTGCCAGCAGCCACCAACCGGGACTAGTTGCAGATACGCAGTATTTT	CASSHQPGLVADTQYF
TRBD1	TRBV5-8	TRBJ2-7	few	TGTGCCAGCAGGCCCGGGACAGTCTACGAGCAGTACTTC	CASRPGTVYEQYF
-	TRBV21-1	TRBJ2-1	-	TGTGAAACGCCTTACAATGAGCAGTTCTTC	CETPYNEQFF
-	TRBV15	TRBJ2-1	-	TGTGCCACCAGCAGAGAAGCACAAAGCTCCTACAATGAGCAGTTCTTC	CATSREAQSSYNEQFF
-	TRBV7-2	TRBJ2-7	few	TGTGCCAGCAGGGCGAACCCGGGACGGTCCTACGAGCAGTACTTC	CASRANPGRSYEQYF
-	TRBV18	TRBJ1-1	few	TGTGCCAGCTCACCACCGGGAGCCACCCCGAACACTGAAGCTTTCTTT	CASSPPGATPNTEAFF
TRBD1	TRBV11-2	TRBJ1-1	few	TGTGCCAGCAGCAGGACAGGGGCGAACACTGAAGCTTTCTTT	CASSRTGANTEAFF
-	TRBV10-2	TRBJ2-1	few	TGCGCCAGCAGTGATAACCTTATGTGGGGATTAAGCTCCTACAATGAGCAGTTCTTC	CASSDNLMWGLSSYNEQFF
-	TRBV29-1	TRBJ2-4	-	TGCAGCGTTGAAACGGGGACTAAAAACATTCAGTACTTC	CSVETGTKNIQYF
-	TRBV6-2/TRBV6-3	TRBJ2-1	few	TGTGCCAGCAGTCCCAGGAGGGGTGAGCAGTTCTTC	CASSPRRGEQFF
-	TRBV6-6	TRBJ2-2	-	TGTGCCACGGCAGGGCCTAACACCGGGGAGCTGTTTTTT	CATAGPNTGELFF
TRBD2	TRBV7-9	TRBJ2-1	-	TGTGCCAGCAGCCCCCCTAGCGGGATCGGCAATGAGCAGTTCTTC	CASSPPSGIGNEQFF
-	TRBV6-6	TRBJ1-3	few	TGTGCCAGCAGTTATGGGCAGTTCTCTGGAAACACCATATATTTT	CASSYGQFSGNTIYF
-	TRBV12-3/TRBV12-4	TRBJ2-1	-	TGTGCCAGCAGTTTAGAACTGAATGAGCAGTTCTTC	CASSLELNEQFF
TRBD1	TRBV6-5	TRBJ2-2	many	TGTGCCAGCAGCCCCGGGACAGGGGCGAACACCGGGGAGCTGTTTTTT	CASSPGTGANTGELFF
-	TRBV6-2/TRBV6-3	TRBJ1-2	few	TGTGCCAGCAGATCCGGGACTAACTATGGCTACACCTTC	CASRSGTNYGYTF
-	TRBV14	TRBJ2-1	-	TGTGCCAGCAGCCAAGGGTTAGCTAGTACCCATGAGCAGTTCTTC	CASSQGLASTHEQFF
-	TRBV28	TRBJ2-6	-	TGTGCCAGCAGCGCTGACAGCTCTGGGGCCAACGTCCTGACTTTC	CASSADSSGANVLTF
TRBD1	TRBV27	TRBJ2-7	many	TGTGCCAGCAGGACAGGGGTAGGTGCCTACGAGCAGTACTTC	CASRTGVGAYEQYF
-	TRBV7-2	TRBJ1-1	many	TGTGCCAGCAGCTTAAACAGAAACACTGAAGCTTTCTTT	CASSLNRNTEAFF
-	TRBV18	TRBJ2-5	few	TGTGCCAGCTCACCACCGGATAAAGTCTTTAAGACCCAGTACTTC	CASSPPDKVFKTQYF
-	TRBV7-2	TRBJ2-5	-	TGTGCCAGCAGCTTAGTAGCGACGGGGGCGGTTGAGACCCAGTACTTC	CASSLVATGAVETQYF
TRBD1	TRBV20-1	TRBJ2-5	few	TGCAGTGCCCTACCCCTACAGGGGGTTAGGGAGACCCAGTACTTC	CSALPLQGVRETQYF
-	TRBV29-1	TRBJ2-3	-	TGCAGCGTTGGAAAAGGGTCGGCAGATACGCAGTATTTT	CSVGKGSADTQYF
-	TRBV19	TRBJ1-5	many	TGTGCCAGTATGTTAGGCCAGACTGGACAGAGGCATTTT	CASMLGQTGQRHF
-	TRBV7-2	TRBJ2-2	-	TGTGCCAGCAGCTTACGGACCAACACCGGGGAGCTGTTTTTT	CASSLRTNTGELFF
-	TRBV6-6	TRBJ2-7	-	TGTGCCAGCAGCGTCGGGACCCGAGGGAGCGAGCAGTACTTC	CASSVGTRGSEQYF
TRBD2	TRBV11-2	TRBJ2-1	-	TGTGCCAGCAGCTTACAACTAGCGGACTACAATGAGCAGTTCTTC	CASSLQLADYNEQFF
-	TRBV6-5	TRBJ2-7	few	TGTGCCAGCAGGCCCCCCGGGACCCGACTCTCCGAGCAGTACTTC	CASRPPGTRLSEQYF
-	TRBV3-1	TRBJ2-3	many	TGTGCCAGCAGCCCTCCCCATGTGGATACGCAGTATTTT	CASSPPHVDTQYF
TRBD1	TRBV12-3/TRBV12-4	TRBJ2-3	-	TGTGCCACCACCCCGGGACAGGGGACAGATACGCAGTATTTT	CATTPGQGTDTQYF
-	TRBV10-1	TRBJ2-3	-	TGCGCCAGCAGCACCGGCCGGCGGCTAGCAGATACGCAGTATTTT	CASSTGRRLADTQYF
-	TRBV29-1	TRBJ2-2	-	TGCAGCGTTGAGATCTTAGCTGGCGCCGGGGAGCTGTTTTTT	CSVEILAGAGELFF
-	TRBV5-6	TRBJ1-3	-	TGTGCCAGCAGCTTGGGTTCAGGGGCAGGTGGAAACACCATATATTTT	CASSLGSGAGGNTIYF
-	TRBV20-1	TRBJ1-2	once	TGCAGCGGCAGGACCCCCGGGAGCGGCTACACCTTC	CSGRTPGSGYTF
TRBD1	TRBV19	TRBJ2-6	few	TGTGCCAGTGGGGACAGGGGGCAGTCTGGGGCCAACGTCCTGACTTTC	CASGDRGQSGANVLTF